This TCR beta chain was obtained from a study of OX40 agonist ivuxolimab in advanced cancers. Germline CDR1 GTSNPN, CDR2 SVGIG (reference sequence). The CDR3 extends over 13 amino acids. V was clipped by 4 bases and J by 7 bases, with 14 bases between them. Clones were read by immunoSEQ multiplex PCR, and TCRdb kept only the in-frame ones, dropping some. The sample consists of some 85,000 clones, roughly nine tenths of them appearing once. The study sampled blood at baseline, cycle 4 day 1, and cycle 7 day 1. The TCR sequence derives from an adult with an advanced solid tumor such as melanoma, head and neck, liver or kidney cancer. The sequenced sample was CD4+ or CD8+ T cells sorted from blood, obtained in a trial of the OX40 agonist ivuxolimab. The gene calls are TRBV30 and TRBJ1-3; D might be TRBD1 (6 bases). The CDR3 nucleotides read TGTGCCTGGAAGGAAGGGACACGCAACACCATATATTTT. It yields the protein CAWKEGTRNTIYF.